Shown below are 7 T cell receptor beta chains from a single sample sequenced in a study of blood T cell repertoires in COVID-19. Assay: immunoSEQ multiplex PCR; the TCRdb copy retains only in-frame clones and omits some. The sample consists of 120,000 to 150,000 clones, around nine tenths of them appearing once. The sequencing sample was made of peripheral blood. These receptors came from a human donor in a cohort sampled during active COVID-19.

The V gene is TRBV7-8, the J gene TRBJ2-6; D call uncertain. Germline V gene lookup returns CDR1 SGHVS and CDR2 FQNEAQ. Trimming left V 5 bases short and J 0 bases short, with 11 bases between. There are 16 residues in the CDR3. This CDR3 is CASSHREFSGANVLTF. The CDR3 DNA follows: TGTGCCAGCAGCCACCGCGAGTTCTCTGGGGCCAACGTCCTGACTTTC.

This chain connects TRBV5-4 to TRBJ2-3, with 14 bases fitting TRBD2. After removal of 4 bases from V and 3 bases from J, the junction contained 10 bases not matched to a gene. The germline gives CDR1 SGHNT, CDR2 YYREEE (reference sequence). CDR3 length equals 18 residues. The CDR3 loop reads CASSREGLAGGYTDTQYF. The CDR3 bases are TGTGCCAGCAGCCGGGAAGGACTAGCGGGGGGTTATACAGATACGCAGTATTTT.

This chain links TRBV5-1 with TRBJ2-7, with TRBD1 matching over 12 bases. J gave up 5 bases and V 4 bases, and 4 bases lay outside the gene matches. Germline V gene data show CDR1 as SGHRS and CDR2 as YFSETQ. This CDR3 comprises 14 residues. CDR3 sequence: CASSTGTGGNEQYF. CDR3 sequence (DNA): TGCGCCAGCAGCACTGGGACAGGGGGCAACGAGCAGTACTTC.

The rearrangement uses TRBV27 and TRBJ2-5; the D gene is possibly TRBD2 (5 bases). CDR1 and CDR2 from the germline V gene are MNHEY and SMNVEV (reference sequence). The V end lost 2 bases, the J end lost 5 bases, and 27 bases lay between the germline ends. There are 19 residues in the CDR3. CDR3 sequence: CASSLPGNSIEGGEETQYF. The CDR3 nucleotides are TGTGCCAGCAGTTTACCCGGTAACTCTATAGAGGGTGGGGAGGAGACCCAGTACTTC.

The genes are TRBV19 and TRBJ1-2, with TRBD1 identical over 10 bases. V trimming: 6 bases; J trimming: 5 bases; junction bases outside the gene matches: 6. Germline V CDR1 and CDR2: LNHDA, SQIVND (reference sequence). The CDR3 length is 14 residues. CDR3 protein: CASSGTGAPYGYTF. CDR3 DNA sequence: TGTGCCAGTAGCGGGACAGGGGCACCGTATGGCTACACCTTC.

The chain joins TRBV5-1 to TRBJ2-7; TRBD1 aligns across 7 bases. Trimming at V came to 3 bases and at J to 3 bases, leaving 12 bases not matched to a gene. This CDR3 is built from 16 residues. Per germline, CDR1 SGHRS and CDR2 YFSETQ. The CDR3 nucleotides are TGCGCCAGCAGCTACACCGACAGGGAAAGCAGCTACGAGCAGTACTTC. Its protein is CASSYTDRESSYEQYF.

This rearrangement joins TRBV11-3 to TRBJ2-1; no clear D gene. Germline V CDR1 and CDR2: SGHNT, YENEEA. This CDR3 region has 15 residues. V was trimmed by 5 bases and J by 0 bases, leaving 11 bases between them. The CDR3 bases are TGTGCCAGCAGCACTTCCTCGAGCTCCTACAATGAGCAGTTCTTC. This gives the protein CASSTSSSSYNEQFF.